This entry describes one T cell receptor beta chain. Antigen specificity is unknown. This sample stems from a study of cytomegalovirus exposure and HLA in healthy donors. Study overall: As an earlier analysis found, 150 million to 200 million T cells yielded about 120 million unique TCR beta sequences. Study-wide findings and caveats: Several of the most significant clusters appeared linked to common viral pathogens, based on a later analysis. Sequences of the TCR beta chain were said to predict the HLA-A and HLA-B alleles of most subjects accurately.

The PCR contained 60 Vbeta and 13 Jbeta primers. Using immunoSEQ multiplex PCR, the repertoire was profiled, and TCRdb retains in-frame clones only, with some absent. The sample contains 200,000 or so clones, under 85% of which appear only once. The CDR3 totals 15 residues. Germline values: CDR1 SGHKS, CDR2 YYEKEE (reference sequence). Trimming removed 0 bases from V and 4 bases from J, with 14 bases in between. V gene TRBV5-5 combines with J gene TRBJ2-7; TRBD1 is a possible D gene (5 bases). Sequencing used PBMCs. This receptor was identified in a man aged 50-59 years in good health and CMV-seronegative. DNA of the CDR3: TGTGCCAGCAGCTTGGCCCCAGGGAAAATTTACGAGCAGTACTTC. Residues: CASSLAPGKIYEQYF.